This is a list of T cell receptor beta chains from one sample in a study of OX40 agonist ivuxolimab in advanced cancers. This table comes from immunoSEQ multiplex PCR, and its TCRdb copy is limited to in-frame clones, with some not included. The sample records 50,000 to 65,000 clones, around 81% being singletons. The specimen comprised CD4+ or CD8+ T cells sorted from blood, sampled in a trial of the OX40 agonist ivuxolimab. These receptors were taken from an adult with an advanced solid tumor such as melanoma, head and neck, liver or kidney cancer. Each CDR3 is given with its conserved first and last residue. D genes are given only for firm matches. Clone size, where shown, is once, few, many, or a class for clones that have expanded.

>NA|TRBJ1-2|TRBV6-1|13|NA
TGTGCCAGCAGCGGGGGGGCCCTTTTCGGCTACACCTTC
CASSGGALFGYTF
>NA|TRBJ1-1|TRBV6-5|14|NA
TGTGCCAGCAGTGACCCCCCACTGAACACTGAAGCTTTCTTT
CASSDPPLNTEAFF
>NA|TRBJ2-2|TRBV5-4|15|NA
TGTGCCAGCAGCGGAGGGACACCGAACACCGGGGAGCTGTTTTTT
CASSGGTPNTGELFF
>NA|TRBJ1-2|TRBV5-6|15|NA
TGTGCCAGCAGCCAATTGGACAGCCCCTTCTATGGCTACACCTTC
CASSQLDSPFYGYTF
>few|TRBJ1-1|TRBV7-2|15|NA
TGTGCCAGCAGCTTACAGGGGCACTTGAACACTGAAGCTTTCTTT
CASSLQGHLNTEAFF
>NA|TRBJ1-5|TRBV6-5|13|NA
TGTGCCACCGTCGACAGTTTCAATCAGCCCCAGCATTTT
CATVDSFNQPQHF
>NA|TRBJ1-2|TRBV5-1|13|TRBD1
TGCGCCAGCAGCTTAAAGGGGGCAGATGGCTACACCTTC
CASSLKGADGYTF
>once|TRBJ2-7|TRBV9|15|TRBD2
TGTGCCAGCAGCGTAGAGGCGGGGGGAGTCTACGAGCAGTACTTC
CASSVEAGGVYEQYF
>NA|TRBJ1-1|TRBV5-1|15|NA
TGCGCCAGCAGCTTGAGTAGTCCGCTGAACACTGAAGCTTTCTTT
CASSLSSPLNTEAFF
>NA|TRBJ1-2|TRBV6-1|15|TRBD1
TGTGCCAGCAGTGGACAGGGAAGTTTGACCTATGGCTACACCTTC
CASSGQGSLTYGYTF
>NA|TRBJ2-5|TRBV5-3|15|NA
TGTGCCAGCAGCTTGAGACGACTAGGGGGGGAGACCCAGTACTTC
CASSLRRLGGETQYF
>NA|TRBJ1-1|TRBV4-3|14|TRBD1
TGCGCCAGCAGCCCCGGGACAGTAGGGACTGAAGCTTTCTTT
CASSPGTVGTEAFF
>once|TRBJ2-3|TRBV14|14|TRBD1
TGTGCCAGCAGCCACATGACAGGGTCAGATACGCAGTATTTT
CASSHMTGSDTQYF
>few|TRBJ1-6|TRBV19|14|TRBD1
TGTGCCAGTAGGGGGGGACAGGGCCATTCACCCCTCCACTTT
CASRGGQGHSPLHF
>NA|TRBJ1-2|TRBV30|11|NA
TGTGCCTGGAGCGACACGGATGGCTACACCTTC
CAWSDTDGYTF
>NA|TRBJ1-2|TRBV29-1|12|NA
TGCAGTTACTTCGGGACGGGTTATGGCTACACCTTC
CSYFGTGYGYTF
>NA|TRBJ1-1|TRBV4-3|15|NA
TGCGCCAGCAGCCCGGGACCCAGGGCGATAACTGAAGCTTTCTTT
CASSPGPRAITEAFF
>NA|TRBJ1-1|TRBV5-1|14|NA
TGCGCCAGCAGCTTAACCCAGGGGAACACTGAAGCTTTCTTT
CASSLTQGNTEAFF
>NA|TRBJ1-1|TRBV6-6|14|TRBD1
TGTGCCAGCAGTTACTCGACAGGGGGCACTGAAGCTTTCTTT
CASSYSTGGTEAFF
>once|TRBJ1-3|TRBV18|15|TRBD1
TGTGCCAGCTCACAGGACAGGGGAAATGGAAACACCATATATTTT
CASSQDRGNGNTIYF
>NA|TRBJ1-4|TRBV10-3|12|TRBD1
TGTGCCATCAGGGGGACAGATGAAAAACTGTTTTTT
CAIRGTDEKLFF
>NA|TRBJ1-3|TRBV7-6|12|NA
TGTGCCAGCAGCTTAGAGAGAAACACCATATATTTT
CASSLERNTIYF
>NA|TRBJ2-3|TRBV7-2|17|NA
TGTGCCAGCCGGCGCTCCCCGGAGGCACGTAGCACAGATACGCAGTATTTT
CASRRSPEARSTDTQYF
>NA|TRBJ2-7|TRBV2|11|NA
TGTGCCAGCATGGGGGCCTACGAGCAGTACTTC
CASMGAYEQYF
>NA|TRBJ2-7|TRBV7-2|16|NA
TGTGCCAGCAGCCACGAATCAGGGAATTTCGGCTACGAGCAGTACTTC
CASSHESGNFGYEQYF
>many|TRBJ1-2|TRBV30|13|NA
TGTGCCTGGAGTAGTGAGGGGAACTATGGCTACACCTTC
CAWSSEGNYGYTF
>NA|TRBJ1-2|TRBV18|15|NA
TGTGCCAGCTCACCACTCCACAGGGAGGCCTATGGCTACACCTTC
CASSPLHREAYGYTF
>once|TRBJ2-7|TRBV6-1|15|NA
TGTGCCAGCAGTGATACAGGGATCCTACCCTACGAGCAGTACTTC
CASSDTGILPYEQYF
>NA|TRBJ1-2|TRBV6-5|13|NA
TGTGCCAGCAGCCTGGGGGGCCTCTATGGCTACACCTTC
CASSLGGLYGYTF
>NA|TRBJ2-5|TRBV30|12|NA
TGTGCCTGGCGGGGTGATGTAGAGACCCAGTACTTC
CAWRGDVETQYF
>NA|TRBJ1-5|TRBV19|15|TRBD1
TGTGCCAGTAAGCCAGGGGGCTTTAGCAATCAGCCCCAGCATTTT
CASKPGGFSNQPQHF
>once|TRBJ2-2|TRBV5-1|18|TRBD1
TGCGCCAGCAGCTACCCAACAGGGGGCGCGTCGGACACCGGGGAGCTGTTTTTT
CASSYPTGGASDTGELFF
>NA|TRBJ2-2|TRBV5-5|15|NA
TGTGCCAGCAGCTTTCCCACAGGGAAAGACGGGGAGCTGTTTTTT
CASSFPTGKDGELFF
>NA|TRBJ1-1|TRBV19|14|NA
TGTGCCAGTAGTATAGGTGGGTTGAACACTGAAGCTTTCTTT
CASSIGGLNTEAFF
>NA|TRBJ2-7|TRBV15|16|NA
TGTGCCACCAGCAGAGGTGTGGGGGGGGCTTCCTACGAGCAGTACTTC
CATSRGVGGASYEQYF
>once|TRBJ1-6|TRBV2|13|NA
TGTGCCAGCAGTTGGACTTTGGGGTCACCCCTCCACTTT
CASSWTLGSPLHF
>NA|TRBJ2-7|TRBV6-5|11|NA
TGTGCCAGCAGCCAAAACTACGAGCAGTACTTC
CASSQNYEQYF
>NA|TRBJ2-3|TRBV4-1|14|NA
TGCGCCAGCAGCCAAGGGAACGACAGGGATACGCAGTATTTT
CASSQGNDRDTQYF
>NA|TRBJ2-3|TRBV2|15|TRBD2
TGTGCCAGCAGTGGACTAGCCGGTGGGGCAGATACGCAGTATTTT
CASSGLAGGADTQYF
>NA|TRBJ1-2|TRBV29-1|14|NA
TGCAGCGTTGAATCTAAAGGCCTCAACTATGGCTACACCTTC
CSVESKGLNYGYTF
>NA|TRBJ2-3|TRBV2|13|NA
TGTGCCAGCAGTGAGTTTGGGCTAAATACGCAGTATTTT
CASSEFGLNTQYF
>NA|TRBJ1-5|TRBV7-9|13|NA
TGTGCCAGCAGCGCCAGCCCCACAGAGCCCCAGCATTTT
CASSASPTEPQHF
>NA|TRBJ1-1|TRBV18|13|NA
TGTGCCAGCTCACAGGGGCTGGACACTGAAGCTTTCTTT
CASSQGLDTEAFF
>NA|TRBJ2-7|TRBV19|13|NA
TGTGCCAGTAGTATACTTCAGGGCTACGAGCAGTACTTC
CASSILQGYEQYF
>once|TRBJ1-2|TRBV7-9|13|NA
TGTGCCAGCAGCTCCCCTGGGCCTCGTGGCTACACCTTC
CASSSPGPRGYTF
>few|TRBJ2-5|TRBV11-2|12|NA
TGTGCCAGCACCCCCTGGGCAGAGACCCAGTACTTC
CASTPWAETQYF
>NA|TRBJ2-3|TRBV4-2|16|TRBD2
TGTGCCAGCAGCCAAGCCAGCGGGGGGGGCACAGATACGCAGTATTTT
CASSQASGGGTDTQYF
>NA|TRBJ2-5|TRBV19|15|NA
TGTGCCAGTAGTACACCCTTAGGGGTGGGAGAGACCCAGTACTTC
CASSTPLGVGETQYF
>NA|TRBJ2-2|TRBV9|15|NA
TGTGCCAGCAGCAGGCGGACTGACGACACCGGGGAGCTGTTTTTT
CASSRRTDDTGELFF
>NA|TRBJ2-1|TRBV21-1|13|NA
TGTGCCAGCAGTATGTGGGGCGGGGCTGAGCAGTTCTTC
CASSMWGGAEQFF
>NA|TRBJ1-2|TRBV9|16|TRBD1
TGTGCCAGCAGCGATAGACAGGGGGAAGTCGCCTATGGCTACACCTTC
CASSDRQGEVAYGYTF
>NA|TRBJ2-5|TRBV30|16|TRBD1
TGTGCCTGGAGTAGGGTGGACAGGGGGCGGCAAGAGACCCAGTACTTC
CAWSRVDRGRQETQYF
>NA|TRBJ2-7|TRBV5-6|16|NA
TGTGCCAGCAGCTTGCTGAACCTAAGGGGCTCCTACGAGCAGTACTTC
CASSLLNLRGSYEQYF